One sample yielded the 20 T cell receptor beta chains listed below, sequenced in a study of glioma-infiltrating T cells. Using RNA template, CDR3s of TCR alpha and beta were amplified with iRepertoire arm-PCR. TCRdb re-derived calls from the multiplex PCR reads in MiXCR, one entry per CDR3 protein. The table lists approximately 190,000 distinct CDR3 sequences, 30% to 40% of them singletons. The sample consisted of glioma tissue, nonneoplastic brain tissue, or PBMCs (not recorded which). These TCRs come from a human donor with low-grade glioma or glioblastoma, undergoing nonglioma brain surgery, or in good health (not recorded which).

This clonotype has a handful of counts. The rearrangement uses TRBV12-3 or TRBV12-4 and TRBJ2-3, with D tentatively TRBD1 (6 bases). The CDR3 runs to 15 residues. V gave up 1 base and J gave up 4 bases, with 12 bases separating them. The CDR3 region is CASSLVVGAADTQYF. CDR3 coding DNA: TGTGCCAGCAGTTTAGTAGTGGGGGCCGCAGATACGCAGTATTTT.

This clonotype was picked up many times. This chain joins TRBV7-8 and TRBJ2-5; TRBD1 matches 8 bases. Unmatched junction bases numbered 6, after V lost 1 base and J lost 2 bases. The germline V gene encodes CDR1 SGHVS and CDR2 FQNEAQ. CDR3 length: 16 residues. CDR3 residues: CASSLGRWDRQETQYF. CDR3 DNA sequence: TGTGCCAGCAGCTTAGGTCGGTGGGACAGGCAAGAGACCCAGTACTTC.

The rearrangement uses TRBV5-4 and TRBJ2-3; 14 bases fit TRBD2. The CDR3 consists of 18 residues. CDR1 and CDR2 from the germline V gene are SGHNT and YYREEE (reference sequence). With 4 bases clipped from V and 4 bases from J, the junction kept 11 bases outside the gene matches. CDR3 nucleotides: TGTGCCAGCAGCCCCTACGGGACTAGCGGGAGTCGCCCAGATACGCAGTATTTT. This translates into CASSPYGTSGSRPDTQYF.

This clonotype occurred many times. The V call is TRBV3-1, the J call TRBJ2-7; TRBD2 matches at 7 bases. The CDR3 consists of 14 residues. V trimming: 4 bases; J trimming: 6 bases; junction bases outside the gene matches: 9. Per the germline V gene, CDR1 is LGHDT and CDR2 is YNNKEL (reference sequence). CDR3 nucleotide sequence: TGTGCCAGCAGCCTCCGGGAGGCGAGGGGCGAGCAGTACTTC. It translates to CASSLREARGEQYF.

The chain joins TRBV19 to TRBJ2-7, with D uncertain. CDR1 and CDR2 from the germline V gene are LNHDA and SQIVND (reference sequence). The CDR3 covers 14 residues. V dropped 1 base and J dropped 6 bases, with 13 bases sitting between them. The chain's CDR3 is CASSIGWLSREQYF. CDR3 nucleotides: TGTGCCAGTAGTATAGGCTGGCTAAGTCGCGAGCAGTACTTC.

Of note for this clonotype: A much larger clone is a single base away; this may be a read error. This chain connects TRBV27 to TRBJ1-5; D uncertain. Germline lookup yields CDR1 MNHEY and CDR2 SMNVEV (reference sequence). This CDR3 comprises 13 residues. CDR3 coding DNA: TGTGCCAGCAGAAAGAGTAGCGATCAGCCCCAGCATTTT. The encoded protein is CASRKSSDQPQHF.

This clonotype was picked up many times. The chain recombines TRBV7-2 with TRBJ1-6; no definite D call. This CDR3 comprises 14 residues. V was pared by 5 bases and J by 4 bases, with 9 bases between. Germline V gene sequence: CDR1 SGHTA, CDR2 FQGNSA. The CDR3 DNA reads TGTGCCAGCAGCCTCCGGGCTTATAATTCACCCCTCCACTTT. It codes for CASSLRAYNSPLHF. Filled out from reference TRBV7-2 and TRBJ1-6, the complete variable domain reads GAGVSQSPSNKVTEKGKDVELRCDPISGHTALYWYRQSLGQGLEFLIYFQGNSAPDKSGLPSDRFSAERTGGSVSTLTIQRTQQEDSAVYLCASSLRAYNSPLHFGNGTRLTVT.

The CDR3 coding sequence is TGTGCCAGCGGTGACGACAGGGATGAGCCCCAGCATTTT. It is translated as CASGDDRDEPQHF. The genes are TRBV27 and TRBJ1-5, with 7 bases identical to TRBD1. The CDR3 sequence is 13 residues long. The germline V gene has CDR1 MNHEY and CDR2 SMNVEV (reference sequence). V lost 8 bases, J lost 8 bases, and 9 bases stayed unmatched.

This sequence joins TRBV5-4 and TRBJ2-4; maybe TRBD1 (6 bases). V shed 2 bases and J shed 2 bases, with 14 bases lying between them. CDR3 length: 16 residues. Germline V gene data show CDR1 as SGHNT and CDR2 as YYREEE (reference sequence). The CDR3 sequence is CASSFSTGRTKNIQYF. The CDR3 region has the DNA TGTGCCAGCAGCTTTAGTACAGGGAGAACCAAAAACATTCAGTACTTC. The variable domain in full, completed from reference TRBV5-4 and TRBJ2-4, reads ETGVTQSPTHLIKTRGQQVTLRCSSQSGHNTVSWYQQALGQGPQFIFQYYREEENGRGNFPPRFSGLQFPNYSSELNVNALELDDSALYLCASSFSTGRTKNIQYFGAGTRLSVL.

Points on this clonotype: A read error may explain this, as a much larger clone is one base away. The chain carries TRBV4-1 and TRBJ2-5; D is unresolved. Looked up from germline, CDR1 is MGHRA and CDR2 is YSYEKL. The CDR3 totals 13 residues. The chain's CDR3 is CASNQDSRETQYF. DNA for the CDR3: TGCGCCAGCAACCAAGACTCCCGAGAGACCCAGTACTTC.

Regarding this clonotype: One junction end does not reproduce the germline sequence, and a read error may be involved. The chain links TRBV7-6 to TRBJ2-5; D is unresolved. This CDR3 has 14 amino acids. In germline, CDR1 is SGHVS, CDR2 FNYEAQ. The chain's CDR3 is CASSLGQSQETQHF. DNA of the CDR3: TGTGCCAGCAGCTTAGGTCAGAGCCAAGAGACCCAGCACTTC.

This clonotype has at least ten counts. This chain uses TRBV11-1 with TRBJ2-7; D perhaps matches TRBD1 (5 bases). With 1 base removed from V and 5 bases from J, the gap between germline ends came to 9 bases. CDR1 SGHAT and CDR2 FQDESV come from the germline V gene (reference sequence). The CDR3 runs 13 residues. CDR3 loop: CASSLGGLNEQYF. Here the CDR3 DNA reads TGTGCCAGCAGCTTAGGGGGCCTGAACGAGCAGTACTTC. The variable domain in full, completed from reference TRBV11-1 and TRBJ2-7, reads EAEVAQSPRYKITEKSQAVAFWCDPISGHATLYWYRQILGQGPELLVQFQDESVVDDSQLPKDRFSAERLKGVDSTLKIQPAELGDSAMYLCASSLGGLNEQYFGPGTRLTVT.

Ten or more counts support this clonotype. This chain links TRBV3-1 with TRBJ2-5; D remains unclear. V dropped 4 bases and J dropped 5 bases, with 17 bases sitting between them. The CDR3 is 15 amino acids. In germline, CDR1 is LGHDT, CDR2 YNNKEL (reference sequence). The CDR3 DNA reads TGTGCCAGCAGCCCCCCCTACACGCATCGGGAGACCCAGTACTTC. It yields the protein CASSPPYTHRETQYF.

This clonotype was counted a few times. V usage is TRBV7-3 and J usage is TRBJ2-2; 7 nucleotides agree with TRBD2. The CDR3 has 17 residues. The germline gives CDR1 SGHTA, CDR2 FQGTGA. J gave up 2 bases and V 0 bases, and 6 bases lay outside the gene matches. CDR3 sequence reads: CASSLTLGGLNTGELFF. CDR3 bases: TGTGCCAGCAGCTTAACGTTGGGGGGACTAAACACCGGGGAGCTGTTTTTT.

The genes are TRBV29-1 and TRBJ1-1, with D unclear. The CDR3 consists of 13 residues. Trimming took off 4 bases at V and 3 bases at J, with 12 bases between the two ends. The germline gives CDR1 SQVTM, CDR2 ANQGSEA. The CDR3 bases are TGCAGCGTTGGTTTCGGTGGAGACACTGAAGCTTTCTTT. Protein sequence: CSVGFGGDTEAFF.

This clonotype was recorded at least ten times. This CDR3 is CASIATNEKLFF. As DNA, the CDR3 is TGTGCCAGCATCGCAACTAATGAAAAACTGTTTTTT. This sequence joins TRBV2 and TRBJ1-4; D uncertain. The V end lost 7 bases, the J end lost 0 bases, and 3 bases lay between the germline ends. CDR3 length: 12 amino acids. CDR1 and CDR2 (germline): SNHLY, FYNNEI.

The gene calls are TRBV5-1 and TRBJ2-1, with 7 bases lining up with TRBD2. Germline V gene sequence: CDR1 SGHRS, CDR2 YFSETQ. V dropped 3 bases and J dropped 2; count of bases not matched to a gene: 8. CDR3 size: 16 residues. The CDR3 region is CASSWAGVGPYNEQFF. The CDR3 DNA sequence: TGCGCCAGCAGCTGGGCGGGAGTAGGCCCCTACAATGAGCAGTTCTTC.

CDR3: CASSSWGGGDTQYF. The CDR3 coding sequence is TGCGCCAGCAGCTCCTGGGGGGGGGGGGATACGCAGTATTTT. V is TRBV5-1 and J is TRBJ2-3; 7 bases line up with TRBD2. Trimming at V came to 3 bases and at J to 6 bases, leaving 7 bases not matched to a gene. The CDR3 is 14 residues long. CDR1 is SGHRS, CDR2 YFSETQ, per germline.

Ten or more counts support this clonotype. V and J are TRBV4-3 and TRBJ1-2; tentatively, D is TRBD1 (5 bases). CDR3 length: 14 amino acids. Trimming took off 0 bases at V and 7 bases at J, with 12 bases between the two ends. Germline CDR1 reads LGHNA; CDR2 reads YSLEER. CDR3 bases: TGCGCCAGCAGCCAAGATCGCGGGACCTCTGGCTACACCTTC. Its translation is CASSQDRGTSGYTF.

This clonotype has at least ten counts. The chain uses TRBV27 and TRBJ1-2; the D gene is possibly TRBD1 (5 bases). The CDR3 is made up of 14 amino acids. Germline CDR1 MNHEY, CDR2 SMNVEV (reference sequence). V lost 4 bases, J lost 3 bases, and 12 bases lay in between. The CDR3 protein is CASSSPGSYYGYTF. The CDR3, as DNA: TGTGCCAGCAGTTCCCCAGGGTCCTACTATGGCTACACCTTC.